This T cell receptor beta chain was obtained from a study of CD8 T cells in Susac syndrome. Turning to the study itself: There were Susac syndrome patients who were therapy-naive at blood draw, others on corticosteroids, and others on intravenous immunoglobulin alone.

TCR beta sequences were obtained from blood CD8+ and CD4+ T cells. Reverse transcription used roughly 0.45 to 1 ug RNA and random hexamers. TCRdb passed the immunoSEQ multiplex PCR reads through MiXCR, listing each CDR3 protein once. The table shows 80,000 or so distinct CDR3 sequences, with around 93% occurring only once. V shed 7 bases and J 14 bases; nucleotides not matched to a gene: 17. This CDR3 comprises 15 residues. The sequence derives from a human donor with Susac syndrome. This sequence joins TRBV12-3 or TRBV12-4 and TRBJ1-4; TRBD1 matches at 9 bases. Sequenced material: CD4+ T cells from PBMCs. CDR3 DNA sequence: TGTGCCAGCACCTACCGTCCCGGGACAGGGACTCTGCTGTTTTTT. Its protein product is CASTYRPGTGTLLFF.